The 27 T cell receptor beta chains below all came from one sample that was sequenced in a study of blood T cells in healthy people across ages. It was with a sample-barcoded 5' primer and a J-beta primer mix that a second PCR of roughly 7 to 12 cycles was run. TCRdb re-called the 5' RACE reads with MiXCR, one entry per CDR3 protein. The sample records hundreds of thousands of distinct CDR3 sequences, roughly 50% being singletons. The material sequenced was blood. The receptor source for this set is a man younger than 40 in good health.

V and J are TRBV29-1 and TRBJ2-1; 9 bases are shared with TRBD1. The end of the DNA fits TRBJ2-7 better, so the J call may be wrong. The CDR3 runs to 14 residues. Looked up from germline, CDR1 is SQVTM and CDR2 is ANQGSEA. The DNA of the CDR3 is TGCAGCGTTGAAGGACAGGGGGGATATGGGGAGCAGTACTTC. Its translation: CSVEGQGGYGEQYF.

The chain joins TRBV20-1 to TRBJ2-1, with D possibly matching TRBD2 (5 bases). There are 14 residues in the CDR3. Looked up from germline, CDR1 is DFQATT and CDR2 is SNEGSKA (reference sequence). With 3 bases removed from V and 6 bases from J, the gap between germline ends came to 15 bases. The CDR3 spells CSASRLAEINEQFF. The CDR3 DNA sequence: TGCAGTGCTAGTCGCCTAGCAGAGATCAATGAGCAGTTCTTC.

This clonotype was seen a handful of times. The J gene is TRBJ2-3, the V gene TRBV29-1; D is undetermined. Germline lookup yields CDR1 SQVTM and CDR2 ANQGSEA. The CDR3 extends over 13 amino acids. Trimming shortened V by 3 bases and J by 0 bases, and 7 bases separated the two germline ends. The CDR3 loop reads CSVEDLSTDTQYF. Written as DNA, the CDR3 is TGCAGCGTTGAGGACCTGAGCACAGATACGCAGTATTTT.

The V gene is TRBV6-2 or TRBV6-3, the J gene TRBJ1-1; D is undetermined. Germline V gene data show CDR1 as MNHEY and CDR2 as SVGEGT. CDR3 length: 13 amino acids. Trimming took 1 base from V and 4 from J, leaving 7 bases between them. The CDR3 reads CASSYYQPTEAFF. CDR3 in DNA: TGTGCCAGCAGTTACTATCAGCCCACTGAAGCTTTCTTT.

The DNA of the CDR3 is TGTGCCAGCAGTGATCCGGACAGTAGCTCCTACAATGAGCAGTACTTC. It translates to CASSDPDSSSYNEQYF. The chain has TRBV28 and TRBJ2-1, with D maybe TRBD1 (6 bases). The J call may not be correct, given that the DNA end is closer to TRBJ2-7. This CDR3 region has 16 residues. Per the germline V gene, CDR1 is MDHEN and CDR2 is SYDVKM.

The chain couples TRBV20-1 to TRBJ2-5; 10 bases agree with TRBD2. V lost 3 bases to trimming and J lost 3 bases; unmatched junction nucleotides: 7. The CDR3 consists of 15 residues. CDR1 and CDR2 (germline): DFQATT, SNEGSKA (reference sequence). The CDR3 sequence: CSASLEREGEETQYF. Here the CDR3 DNA reads TGCAGTGCTAGTTTGGAGCGGGAGGGTGAAGAGACCCAGTACTTC.

About this clonotype: The germline gene is not matched at one end of the junction; a read error may be the cause. The J gene is TRBJ2-5, the V gene TRBV29-1; D gene uncertain. The germline CDR1 and CDR2 sequences are SQVTM and ANQGSEA. The CDR3 is 13 residues long. The chain's CDR3 is CSGKDRNQVTQYF. In DNA, the CDR3 is TGCAGCGGCAAGGACCGTAACCAAGTGACCCAGTACTTC.

This clonotype was counted between two and nine times. J is TRBJ2-7 and V is TRBV29-1; D is perhaps TRBD2 (6 bases). Germline V gene lookup returns CDR1 SQVTM and CDR2 ANQGSEA. V shed 7 bases and J shed 5 bases, with 18 bases lying between them. The CDR3 loop spans 13 amino acids. CDR3 bases: TGCAGCGGGCGGGACTCCCTAACGCACGAGCAGTACTTC. The encoded protein is CSGRDSLTHEQYF.

The chain has TRBV7-6 and TRBJ2-6, with D unclear. The V and J ends lost 1 base and 0 bases respectively, with 13 bases between them. Germline V CDR1 and CDR2: SGHVS, FNYEAQ. The CDR3 totals 18 residues. The CDR3: CASSLVRPPHSGANVLTF. CDR3 DNA sequence: TGTGCCAGCAGCTTAGTACGTCCGCCCCACTCTGGGGCCAACGTCCTGACTTTC.

The V and J genes are TRBV12-3 or TRBV12-4 and TRBJ2-1; D uncertain. The CDR3 sequence is 16 residues long. Between the trimmed V and J ends, which lost 6 bases and 4 bases, there was a span of 19 bases. DNA for the CDR3: TGTGCCAGCAGCCCCTTTACTGTGTCTCTATACAATGAGCAGTTCTTC. Translated, it gives CASSPFTVSLYNEQFF.

This clonotype was detected only once. This chain joins TRBV5-1 and TRBJ2-4; 16 bases are a match to TRBD2. TRBJ2-7 matches the DNA end more closely, so the J call is doubtful. Germline values: CDR1 SGHRS, CDR2 YFSETQ. This CDR3 is 18 amino acids long. Here the CDR3 DNA reads TGCGCCAGCAGCTTTGGGACTAGCGGGAGGGAAGCACCCTACGAGCAGTACTTC. Protein product: CASSFGTSGREAPYEQYF.

CDR3 nucleotides: TGCAGCTCCGGGACAGGCTATGGCTACACCTTC. Protein product: CSSGTGYGYTF. This chain connects TRBV29-1 to TRBJ1-2; 8 bases match TRBD1. Trimming removed 8 bases from V and 4 bases from J; junction bases left unmatched: 3. The germline CDR1 and CDR2 sequences are SQVTM and ANQGSEA. The CDR3 contains 11 residues.

This chain uses TRBV7-9 with TRBJ1-2; no reliable D call. The germline gives CDR1 SEHNR, CDR2 FQNEAQ (reference sequence). V was shortened by 6 bases and J by 0 bases, with 14 bases between the two germline ends. This CDR3 contains 15 residues. CDR3 nucleotide sequence: TGTGCCAGCAGTATAGACGGGATTTCTAACTATGGCTACACCTTC. Encoded protein: CASSIDGISNYGYTF.

This clonotype appeared a few times. The chain joins TRBV29-1 to TRBJ2-5; D not certain. The CDR3 loop spans 10 amino acids. From germline, CDR1 is SQVTM and CDR2 ANQGSEA. Trimming cost V 7 bases and J 5 bases, with 8 bases left between them. CDR3 amino acids: CSGNWETQYF. The CDR3 bases are TGCAGCGGCAACTGGGAGACCCAGTACTTC.

V is TRBV5-6 and J is TRBJ1-4; unclear D gene. Germline values: CDR1 SGHDT, CDR2 YYEEEE. V was trimmed by 3 bases and J by 8 bases, leaving 17 bases between them. There are 15 residues in the CDR3. The CDR3 spells CASSWYSVGGEKLFF. The CDR3 region has the DNA TGTGCCAGCAGCTGGTACAGTGTCGGAGGCGAAAAACTGTTTTTT.

This chain uses TRBV3-1 with TRBJ2-5, with D tentatively TRBD1 (6 bases). Germline V gives CDR1 LGHDT, CDR2 YNNKEL (reference sequence). V was clipped by 0 bases and J by 5 bases, with 13 bases between them. The CDR3 loop spans 15 amino acids. CDR3 sequence: CASSQDGGRGETQYF. The CDR3 DNA is TGTGCCAGCAGCCAAGATGGGGGCCGGGGCGAGACCCAGTACTTC.

This clonotype has just a few counts. The chain joins TRBV6-6 to TRBJ1-2; perhaps TRBD1 as D (6 bases). The CDR3 extends over 12 amino acids. V was trimmed by 7 bases and J by 4 bases, leaving 10 bases between them. CDR1 is MNHNY, CDR2 SVGAGI, per germline (reference sequence). The CDR3 loop reads CASTGQTYGYTF. CDR3 DNA: TGTGCCAGCACGGGACAAACCTATGGCTACACCTTC.

The chain has TRBV9 and TRBJ1-4, with TRBD1 matching 11 bases. V was clipped by 3 bases and J by 7 bases; unmatched bases: 5. This CDR3 is 15 amino acids long. Germline CDR1 and CDR2: SGDLS and YYNGEE. Here the CDR3 reads CASSAGDRGVEKLFF. The CDR3 nucleotides are TGTGCCAGCAGCGCTGGGGACAGGGGGGTTGAAAAACTGTTTTTT.

The genes are TRBV6-5 and TRBJ2-1; 10 bases line up with TRBD2. Germline-derived CDR1 and CDR2 are MNHEY and SVGAGI. The CDR3 loop spans 15 amino acids. The V segment lost 0 bases and the J segment 10 bases; nucleotides outside the gene matches: 6. The CDR3 spells CASSYSASGGYEQFF. The DNA for the CDR3 is TGTGCCAGCAGTTACTCGGCTAGCGGGGGCTACGAGCAGTTCTTC.

This clonotype appeared a few times. The rearrangement joins TRBV7-2 to TRBJ2-5; no clear D. The CDR3 is 13 amino acids. Trimming stripped 8 bases from V and 5 bases from J, with 15 bases between. Germline CDR1 reads SGHTA; CDR2 reads FQGNSA. The CDR3 sequence is CASRPGSDETQYF. The CDR3 bases are TGTGCCAGCCGCCCCGGGTCCGATGAGACCCAGTACTTC. The full variable domain, in which reference TRBV7-2 and TRBJ2-5 provide the parts outside the CDR3, is GAGVSQSPSNKVTEKGKDVELRCDPISGHTALYWYRQSLGQGLEFLIYFQGNSAPDKSGLPSDRFSAERTGGSVSTLTIQRTQQEDSAVYLCASRPGSDETQYFGPGTRLLVL.

This chain links TRBV9 with TRBJ2-2; possibly TRBD1 or TRBD2 for D (5 bases each). Germline V CDR1 and CDR2: SGDLS, YYNGEE. The germline V and J ends were trimmed by 4 bases and 5 bases, with 21 bases remaining between them. The CDR3 spans 17 residues. CDR3 coding DNA: TGTGCCAGCAGCCCTAGGGACGAGGGTCGGTTTACCGGGGAGCTGTTTTTT. It encodes CASSPRDEGRFTGELFF. Together with reference TRBV9 and TRBJ2-2, the CDR3 gives the full variable domain: DSGVTQTPKHLITATGQRVTLRCSPRSGDLSVYWYQQSLDQGLQFLIQYYNGEERAKGNILERFSAQQFPDLHSELNLSSLELGDSALYFCASSPRDEGRFTGELFFGEGSRLTVL.

The chain combines TRBV15 with TRBJ2-3; either TRBD1 or TRBD2 may supply D (5 bases each). The CDR3 totals 15 residues. The V gene lost 3 bases and the J gene lost 8 bases, with 18 bases spanning the gap. Germline V gene data show CDR1 as LNHNV and CDR2 as YYDKDF (reference sequence). In DNA form, the CDR3 reads TGTGCCACCAGCAGTTTTGGTGGGGGTGCGGGTACGCAGTATTTT. As protein: CATSSFGGGAGTQYF.

With regard to this clonotype: The germline gene is not matched at one end of the junction; a read error may be the cause. The rearrangement uses TRBV2 and TRBJ2-5; 10 bases map to TRBD1. The J call may not be correct, given that the DNA end is closer to TRBJ2-7. This CDR3 spans 16 amino acids. CDR1 is SNHLY, CDR2 FYNNEI, per germline. This chain's CDR3 is CASSKATGGLDYEQYF. CDR3 nucleotide sequence: TGTGCCAGCAGTAAAGCGACAGGGGGCTTGGACTACGAGCAGTACTTC.

CDR3: CASSSDGLNEQFF. CDR3 DNA sequence: TGTGCCAGCAGCTCGGACGGGCTCAATGAGCAGTTCTTC. The chain carries TRBV11-1 and TRBJ2-1; D not resolved. Between the trimmed V and J ends, which lost 4 bases and 6 bases, there was a span of 10 bases. Germline CDR1 reads SGHAT; CDR2 reads FQDESV (reference sequence). The CDR3 spans 13 residues.

The V gene is TRBV7-2, the J gene TRBJ1-1; a possible D gene is TRBD1 (6 bases). The germline V gene has CDR1 SGHTA and CDR2 FQGNSA. Trimming shortened V by 5 bases and J by 5 bases, and 21 bases separated the two germline ends. This CDR3 comprises 16 residues. CDR3 bases: TGTGCCAGCAGCCGAAACAGGGAGGGCCTCAAGACTGAAGCTTTCTTT. It translates to CASSRNREGLKTEAFF.

The chain is built from TRBV2 and TRBJ2-6, with 7 bases identical to TRBD1. CDR1 SNHLY and CDR2 FYNNEI come from the germline V gene. The CDR3 runs 16 residues. V dropped 10 bases and J dropped 0; count of bases not matched to a gene: 9. This CDR3 reads CATLRDRSSGANVLTF. The CDR3 bases are TGTGCCACCCTCCGGGACAGAAGCTCTGGGGCCAACGTCCTGACTTTC.

V and J are TRBV13 and TRBJ2-4, with 10 bases matching TRBD1. Gene TRBJ2-7 matches the end of the DNA better, so the J call may be wrong. Germline-derived CDR1 and CDR2 are PRHDT and FYEKMQ (reference sequence). The length of the CDR3 is 13 residues. The CDR3 DNA reads as TGTGCCAGCAGCGAGGACAGGGGGGGCGAGCAGTACTTC. It codes for CASSEDRGGEQYF.